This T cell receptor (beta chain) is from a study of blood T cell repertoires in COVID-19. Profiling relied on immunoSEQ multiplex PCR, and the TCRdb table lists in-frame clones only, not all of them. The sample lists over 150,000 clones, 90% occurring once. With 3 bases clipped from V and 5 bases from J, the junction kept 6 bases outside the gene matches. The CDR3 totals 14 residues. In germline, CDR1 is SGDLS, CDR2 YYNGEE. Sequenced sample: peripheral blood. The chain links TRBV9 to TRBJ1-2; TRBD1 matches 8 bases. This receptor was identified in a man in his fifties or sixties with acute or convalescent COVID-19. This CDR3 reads CASSAGGAAYGYTF. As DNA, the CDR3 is TGTGCCAGCAGCGCAGGGGGCGCGGCTTATGGCTACACCTTC. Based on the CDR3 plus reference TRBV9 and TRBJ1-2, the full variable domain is DSGVTQTPKHLITATGQRVTLRCSPRSGDLSVYWYQQSLDQGLQFLIQYYNGEERAKGNILERFSAQQFPDLHSELNLSSLELGDSALYFCASSAGGAAYGYTFGSGTRLTVV.